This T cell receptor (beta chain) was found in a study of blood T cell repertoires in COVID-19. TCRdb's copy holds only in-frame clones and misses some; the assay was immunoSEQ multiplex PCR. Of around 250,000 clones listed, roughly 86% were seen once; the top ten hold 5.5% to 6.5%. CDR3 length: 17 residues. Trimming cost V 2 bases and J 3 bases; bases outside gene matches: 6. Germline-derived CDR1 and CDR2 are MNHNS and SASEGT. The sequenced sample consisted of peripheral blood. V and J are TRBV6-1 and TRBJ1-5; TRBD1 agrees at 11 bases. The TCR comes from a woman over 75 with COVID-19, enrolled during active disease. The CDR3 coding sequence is TGTGCCAGCAGTGAAACGCTGGGACAGGGGGACAATCAGCCCCAGCATTTT. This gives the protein CASSETLGQGDNQPQHF.